These 8 T cell receptor beta chains share one sample of origin, sequenced in a study of cytomegalovirus exposure and HLA in healthy donors. PCR involved 60 Vbeta and 13 Jbeta primers. Clones were sequenced by immunoSEQ multiplex PCR, and TCRdb holds only the in-frame ones, with some missing. Here the sample spans tens of thousands of clones, roughly 76% being singletons. The material sequenced was PBMCs. The receptor set was obtained from a man aged 55-75 years in good health and CMV-seropositive.

This clone was counted once. The J gene is TRBJ2-1, the V gene TRBV7-8, with TRBD1 matching 9 bases. CDR3 size: 22 residues. The V and J ends lost 1 base and 7 bases, in that order; junction bases with no gene match: 26. Germline CDR1 is SGHVS and CDR2 is FQNEAQ. The CDR3 reads CASSLVFERQTSTGGSRNEQFF. DNA for the CDR3: TGTGCCAGCAGCTTAGTTTTTGAGCGGCAAACCTCAACAGGGGGCTCGCGGAATGAGCAGTTCTTC.

This clone was counted ten times or more. J is TRBJ2-1 and V is TRBV6-5, with D tentatively TRBD1 (5 bases). The length of the CDR3 is 14 residues. Trimming took 2 bases from V and 6 from J, leaving 11 bases between them. Germline V gene lookup returns CDR1 MNHEY and CDR2 SVGAGI. The CDR3 region is CASSYDAGSNEQFF. The CDR3 bases are TGTGCCAGCAGTTACGATGCAGGGTCCAATGAGCAGTTCTTC.

The chain employs TRBV4-2 and TRBJ1-1; TRBD1 is a possible D gene (5 bases). The CDR3 contains 16 residues. Trimming cost V 1 base and J 1 base, with 13 bases left between them. Germline CDR1 is LGHNA and CDR2 is YNFKEQ. CDR3 loop: CASSQVLGHQNTEAFF. CDR3 sequence (DNA): TGTGCCAGCAGCCAAGTTTTAGGACATCAGAACACTGAAGCTTTCTTT.

The chain has TRBV21-1 and TRBJ1-3; the table calls TRBD1, which could not be checked here. TRBV21-1 is assigned pseudogene status. This CDR3 region has 19 residues. CDR3 sequence: CASSKVPGQGISDRNTIYF. In nucleotides, the CDR3 is TGTGCCAGCAGCAAAGTTCCGGGACAGGGGATCTCGGATAGAAACACCATATATTTT.

The genes are TRBV2 and TRBJ2-7; TRBD2 matches 8 bases. The CDR3 loop spans 17 amino acids. Trimming at V came to 7 bases and at J to 3 bases, leaving 17 bases not matched to a gene. CDR1 and CDR2 from the germline V gene are SNHLY and FYNNEI. The CDR3 DNA follows: TGTGCCAGCACCCCGGGCGGGACTAGTCTGGGTTACTACGAGCAGTACTTC. The encoded protein is CASTPGGTSLGYYEQYF.

The chain recombines TRBV7-8 with TRBJ2-1; 8 bases map to TRBD2. V was pared by 6 bases and J by 1 base, with 5 bases of the junction left unmatched. This CDR3 is 15 amino acids long. Germline V gene lookup returns CDR1 SGHVS and CDR2 FQNEAQ. The CDR3 reads CASSGGLGSYNEQFF. The CDR3 nucleotides read TGTGCCAGCAGTGGGGGACTAGGTTCCTACAATGAGCAGTTCTTC.

Turning to this clone: This same CDR3 is encoded by further DNA sequences in the sample. The rearrangement uses TRBV5-1 and TRBJ2-1; 8 positions agree with TRBD1. V was pared by 0 bases and J by 4 bases, with 3 bases of the junction left unmatched. The CDR3 runs 15 residues. CDR1 SGHRS and CDR2 YFSETQ come from the germline V gene. CDR3 sequence reads: CASSLAGTGYNEQFF. The CDR3 DNA sequence: TGCGCCAGCAGCTTGGCCGGGACAGGTTACAATGAGCAGTTCTTC.

V is TRBV19 and J is TRBJ1-2; 7 positions match TRBD1. V gave up 5 bases and J gave up 0 bases; unmatched junction bases: 3. This CDR3 spans 14 amino acids. Germline loops: CDR1 LNHDA, CDR2 SQIVND (reference sequence). The CDR3 loop reads CASSRDRTNYGYTF. Written as DNA, the CDR3 is TGTGCCAGTAGTCGGGACAGAACTAACTATGGCTACACCTTC. The full variable domain, in which reference TRBV19 and TRBJ1-2 provide the parts outside the CDR3, is DGGITQSPKYLFRKEGQNVTLSCEQNLNHDAMYWYRQDPGQGLRLIYYSQIVNDFQKGDIAEGYSVSREKKESFPLTVTSAQKNPTAFYLCASSRDRTNYGYTFGSGTRLTVV.